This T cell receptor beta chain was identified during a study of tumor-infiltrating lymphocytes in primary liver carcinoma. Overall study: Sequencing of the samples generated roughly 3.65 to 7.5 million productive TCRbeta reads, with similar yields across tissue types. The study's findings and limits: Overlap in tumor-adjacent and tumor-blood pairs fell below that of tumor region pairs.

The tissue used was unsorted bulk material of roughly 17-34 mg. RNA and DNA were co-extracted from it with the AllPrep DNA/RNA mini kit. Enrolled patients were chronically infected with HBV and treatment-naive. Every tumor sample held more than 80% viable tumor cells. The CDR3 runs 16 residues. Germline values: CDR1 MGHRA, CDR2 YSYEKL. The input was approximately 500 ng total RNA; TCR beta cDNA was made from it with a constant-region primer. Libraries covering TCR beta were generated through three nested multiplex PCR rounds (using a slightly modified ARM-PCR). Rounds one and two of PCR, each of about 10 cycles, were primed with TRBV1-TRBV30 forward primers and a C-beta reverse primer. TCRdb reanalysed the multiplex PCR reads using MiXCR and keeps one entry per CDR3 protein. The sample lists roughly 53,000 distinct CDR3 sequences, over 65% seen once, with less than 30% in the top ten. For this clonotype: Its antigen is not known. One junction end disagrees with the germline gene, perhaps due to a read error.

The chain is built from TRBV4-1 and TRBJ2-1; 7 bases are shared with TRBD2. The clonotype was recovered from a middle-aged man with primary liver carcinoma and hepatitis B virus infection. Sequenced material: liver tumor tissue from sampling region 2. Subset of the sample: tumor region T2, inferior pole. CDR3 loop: CTSSQRLTGGDNEQFF. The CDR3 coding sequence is TGCACCAGCAGCCAACGACTAACGGGGGGTGACAATGAGCAGTTCTTC.